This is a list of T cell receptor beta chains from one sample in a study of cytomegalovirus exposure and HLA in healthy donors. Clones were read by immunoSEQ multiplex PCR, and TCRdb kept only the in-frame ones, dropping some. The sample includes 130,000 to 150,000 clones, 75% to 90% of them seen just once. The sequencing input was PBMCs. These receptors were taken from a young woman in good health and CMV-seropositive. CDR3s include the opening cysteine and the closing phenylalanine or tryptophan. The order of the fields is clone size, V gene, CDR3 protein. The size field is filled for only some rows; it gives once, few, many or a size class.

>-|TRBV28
CASRRGGASETQYF
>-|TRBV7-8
CASSSPGTGVYEQFF
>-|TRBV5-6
CASSLVRSGYTF
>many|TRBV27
CASSSRIAGGVYEQYF
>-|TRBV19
CASSIDLGRGSSPLHF
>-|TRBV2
CASSEYTGLAVGTQYF
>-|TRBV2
CATGGYEQYF
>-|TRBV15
CATSNLDRGTEAFF
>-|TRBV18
CASSPRGQRRVLSGELFF
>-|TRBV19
CASSIEGTGSYEQYF
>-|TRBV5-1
CASSLIKSPSQTQYF
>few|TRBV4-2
CASSRQTGTSGYNEQFF
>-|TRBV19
CASSLTGAEAFF
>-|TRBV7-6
CASSLAGGGAGELFF
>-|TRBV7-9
CASGAGRVTEAFF
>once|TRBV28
CASKLPGGTETQYF
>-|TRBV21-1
CASSTGLAGVESYEQYF
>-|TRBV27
CASSLTPRGGVAIDTQYF
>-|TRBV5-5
CASSSDGNPRDEQYF
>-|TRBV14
CATLARFGAKHDLGRLWIGGELFF
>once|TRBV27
CASSLTGYATNEKLFF
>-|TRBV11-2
CASSFWSGLRASGSYEQYF
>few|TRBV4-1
CASSQGDREAFF